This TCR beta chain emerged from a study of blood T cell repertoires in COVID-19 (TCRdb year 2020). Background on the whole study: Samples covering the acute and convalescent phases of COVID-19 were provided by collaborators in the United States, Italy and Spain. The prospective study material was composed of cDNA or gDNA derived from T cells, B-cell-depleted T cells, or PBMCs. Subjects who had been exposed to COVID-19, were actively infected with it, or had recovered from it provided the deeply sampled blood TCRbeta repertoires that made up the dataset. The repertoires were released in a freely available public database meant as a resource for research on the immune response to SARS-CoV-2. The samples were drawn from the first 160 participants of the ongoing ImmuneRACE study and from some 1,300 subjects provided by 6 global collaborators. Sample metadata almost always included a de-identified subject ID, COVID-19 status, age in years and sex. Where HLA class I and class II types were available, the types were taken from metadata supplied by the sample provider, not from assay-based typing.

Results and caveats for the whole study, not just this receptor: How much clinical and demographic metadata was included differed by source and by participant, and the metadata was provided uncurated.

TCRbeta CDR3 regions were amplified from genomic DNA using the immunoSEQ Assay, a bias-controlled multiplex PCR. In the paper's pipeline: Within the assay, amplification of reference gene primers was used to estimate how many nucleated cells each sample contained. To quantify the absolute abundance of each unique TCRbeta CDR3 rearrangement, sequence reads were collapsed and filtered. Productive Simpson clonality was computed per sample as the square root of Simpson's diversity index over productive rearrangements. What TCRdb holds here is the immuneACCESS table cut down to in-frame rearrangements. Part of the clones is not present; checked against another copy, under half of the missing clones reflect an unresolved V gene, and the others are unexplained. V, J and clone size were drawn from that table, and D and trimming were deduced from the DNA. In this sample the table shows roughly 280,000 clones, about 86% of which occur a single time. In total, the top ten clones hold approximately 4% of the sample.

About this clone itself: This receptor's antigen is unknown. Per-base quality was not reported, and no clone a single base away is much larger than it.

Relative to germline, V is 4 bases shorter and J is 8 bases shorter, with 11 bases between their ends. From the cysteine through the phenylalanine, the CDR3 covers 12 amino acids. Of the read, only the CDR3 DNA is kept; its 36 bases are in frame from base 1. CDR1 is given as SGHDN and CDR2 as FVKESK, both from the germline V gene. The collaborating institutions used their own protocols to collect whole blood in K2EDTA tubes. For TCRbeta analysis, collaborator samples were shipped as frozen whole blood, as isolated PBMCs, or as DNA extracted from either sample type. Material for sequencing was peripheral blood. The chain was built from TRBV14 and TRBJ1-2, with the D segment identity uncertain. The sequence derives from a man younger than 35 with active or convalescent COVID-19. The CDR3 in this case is CASSPEGRGYTF. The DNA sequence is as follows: TGTGCCAGCAGCCCGGAGGGAAGGGGCTACACCTTC.